Below, one T cell receptor (beta chain) is given with its context. Its antigen is still unknown. Primers for the PCR totalled 60 Vbeta and 13 Jbeta. Using immunoSEQ multiplex PCR, the repertoire was profiled, and TCRdb retains in-frame clones only, with some absent. The sample has roughly 99,000 clones; about four fifths are singletons. The sample comes from a study of cytomegalovirus exposure and HLA in healthy donors. About the study: The study placed about four fifths of its approximately 400 genotyped donors in the Caucasian-associated ancestry cluster.

V lost 2 bases and J 8 bases, leaving 13 bases between the germline ends. From germline, CDR1 is MGHRA and CDR2 YSYEKL. This CDR3 comprises 14 residues. Points from the study as a whole: In a later analysis, a missense DCLRE1C variant was linked to TCR beta V- and J-gene trimming.

Sequencing used PBMCs. The chain links TRBV4-1 to TRBJ1-5; D is undetermined. The sequence was obtained from a man aged 25 to 40 in good health and CMV-seropositive. CDR3 sequence reads: CASSQPTRPKPQHF. DNA for the CDR3: TGCGCCAGCAGCCAACCAACGAGGCCGAAGCCCCAGCATTTT.